This TCR beta chain was sequenced during a study of T cells in Graves' hyperthyroidism and ophthalmopathy. The wider study: Peripheral blood samples were taken at initial diagnosis, prior to any treatment. Study-level points and caveats: Ophthalmopathy and stable hyperthyroidism were separated by a 13 V-J model. Blood samples included most of the expanded thyroid clonotypes exceeding 0.001.

Trimming cost V 8 bases and J 10 bases; bases outside gene matches: 7. Germline CDR1 reads MDHEN; CDR2 reads SYDVKM. CDR3 length equals 13 residues. This clonotype came up many times. Its antigen is unidentified. It was RNA transcripts that yielded the amplified TCR beta CDR3 regions. A set of HTBI primers served as the primers for a first-round RT-PCR of the TCR CDR3. TCRdb analysed the multiplex PCR reads with MiXCR anew, one entry per CDR3 protein. The sample yields 540,000 or so distinct CDR3 sequences, approximately 14% seen once. The TCR was taken from a woman aged 30 to 39 with Graves' hyperthyroidism. Sequencing was done on a sample of blood. V and J are TRBV28 and TRBJ1-6, with 8 bases matching TRBD1. CDR3 nucleotide sequence: TGTGCCAGCTCAGGACAGGGTCGGTCACCCCTCCACTTT. Translated: CASSGQGRSPLHF.